This is a list of T cell receptor beta chains from one sample in a study of T-cell reconstitution after alpha-beta-depleted transplantation in children. TCRdb called the PCR reads again in MiXCR, with one record for every CDR3 protein. The sample lists approximately 980,000 distinct CDR3 sequences, about 31% occurring once. The sequences come from PBMCs, mostly from graft donor cells, collected 360 days after TCRalphabeta/CD19-depleted stem cell transplant. Source of these receptors: a boy in the first two years of life who had a stem cell transplant for SCID, so the T cells may come from the graft donor. Each CDR3 is given with its conserved first and last residue. The D gene is left open where the match is weak. Clone size is given for some rows only: seen once, a few or many times, or a class if the clone is expanded.

j_call cdr3_length v_call clone_size d_call cdr3_aa cdr3_nt
TRBJ2-5 14 TRBV27 NA NA CASSLNSARETQYF TGTGCCAGCAGTTTAAACAGCGCTCGAGAGACCCAGTACTTC
TRBJ2-1 15 TRBV12-3/TRBV12-4 many TRBD1 CASSLNRGLNNEQFF TGTGCCAGCAGTTTGAACAGGGGGCTAAACAATGAGCAGTTCTTC
TRBJ1-2 14 TRBV6-5 NA NA CASSSSGTLGSYTF TGTGCCAGCAGTTCCTCCGGGACCCTGGGCAGCTACACCTTC
TRBJ2-6 15 TRBV7-9 few NA CASTHQRSGANVLTF TGTGCCAGCACGCACCAGCGCTCTGGGGCCAACGTCCTGACTTTC
TRBJ2-4 13 TRBV11-2 NA NA CASSLVGGGLQYF TGTGCCAGCAGCTTAGTAGGAGGTGGGCTTCAGTACTTC
TRBJ2-3 18 TRBV4-2 NA NA CASSQVVPGDYSTDTQYF TGTGCCAGCAGCCAAGTAGTTCCCGGAGATTATAGCACAGATACGCAGTATTTT
TRBJ1-1 15 TRBV20-1 NA NA CSASRLGRGNTEAFF TGCAGTGCTAGTCGCCTGGGTCGTGGGAACACTGAAGCTTTCTTT
TRBJ2-1 17 TRBV4-1 many TRBD1 CASSQDARDRLYNEQFF TGCGCCAGCAGCCAAGATGCGAGGGACAGGCTCTACAATGAGCAGTTCTTC
TRBJ1-5 15 TRBV12-3/TRBV12-4 NA TRBD1 CASSWGQGPRQPQHF TGTGCCAGCAGTTGGGGACAGGGGCCAAGGCAGCCCCAGCATTTT
TRBJ2-3 15 TRBV20-1 few NA CSAGPERANTDTQYF TGCAGTGCTGGCCCCGAGCGGGCGAACACAGATACGCAGTATTTT
TRBJ2-5 16 TRBV5-1 NA NA CASSLVKGALQETQYF TGCGCCAGCAGCTTGGTTAAAGGGGCACTTCAAGAGACCCAGTACTTC
TRBJ1-4 17 TRBV6-1 NA NA CASIKDGGTLANEKLFF TGTGCCAGCATCAAGGACGGGGGGACTTTGGCTAATGAAAAACTGTTTTTT
TRBJ2-7 14 TRBV29-1 NA TRBD1 CSVSRQGTSYEQYF TGCAGCGTATCACGACAGGGGACCTCCTACGAGCAGTACTTC
TRBJ1-4 16 TRBV15 NA NA CATSSLGGSSNEKLFF TGTGCCACCAGCAGCCTAGGCGGGTCAAGTAATGAAAAACTGTTTTTT
TRBJ2-1 18 TRBV5-5 NA TRBD1 CASSKGQLAAGRRNEQFF TGTGCCAGCAGCAAGGGACAGTTGGCGGCGGGCAGGCGGAATGAGCAGTTCTTC
TRBJ2-7 14 TRBV13 few TRBD1 CASSRQGGVYEQYF TGTGCCAGCAGCCGACAGGGGGGTGTGTACGAGCAGTACTTC
TRBJ2-5 13 TRBV6-1 few NA CASRKGGQPTQYF TGTGCCAGCAGAAAAGGGGGGCAGCCCACGCAGTACTTC
TRBJ2-2 17 TRBV9 NA TRBD1 CASSPWTGAKNTGELFF TGTGCCAGCAGCCCCTGGACAGGGGCAAAAAACACCGGGGAGCTGTTTTTT
TRBJ2-3 16 TRBV20-1 NA NA CSARVSGSGWADTQYF TGCAGTGCTAGAGTCTCGGGTAGCGGTTGGGCAGATACGCAGTATTTT
TRBJ2-6 15 TRBV7-8 NA NA CASSSSVSGANVLTF TGTGCCAGCAGCTCCTCAGTCTCTGGGGCCAACGTCCTGACTTTC
TRBJ1-2 14 TRBV15 few TRBD1 CATLRTGIGYGYTF TGTGCCACCCTAAGGACAGGGATTGGCTATGGCTACACCTTC
TRBJ2-2 16 TRBV20-1 NA TRBD1 CSAPTGGFRNTGELFF TGCAGTGCCCCGACAGGGGGCTTTCGGAACACCGGGGAGCTGTTTTTT
TRBJ2-1 14 TRBV6-1 once TRBD2 CATHPGLAHNEQFF TGTGCCACCCACCCCGGACTAGCGCACAATGAGCAGTTCTTC
TRBJ2-1 16 TRBV5-1 few TRBD2 CASSVTSGGAYNEQFF TGCGCCAGCAGCGTGACTAGCGGGGGCGCCTACAATGAGCAGTTCTTC
TRBJ2-5 13 TRBV29-1 many NA CSVEFGGRETQYF TGCAGCGTTGAATTTGGGGGGCGAGAGACCCAGTACTTC
TRBJ1-5 15 TRBV7-2 few TRBD1 CASSSRGLSNQPQHF TGTGCCAGCAGCTCCAGGGGGCTTAGCAATCAGCCCCAGCATTTT
TRBJ2-7 12 TRBV18 few NA CASSTGMDEQYF TGTGCCAGCTCAACCGGTATGGACGAGCAGTACTTC
TRBJ2-1 13 TRBV5-1 few NA CASSSHFPNEQFF TGCGCCAGCAGCTCACATTTTCCCAATGAGCAGTTCTTC
TRBJ1-2 14 TRBV11-2 NA NA CASSKRDSFYGYTF TGTGCCAGCAGCAAAAGGGACTCTTTCTATGGCTACACCTTC
TRBJ1-2 16 TRBV5-1 NA NA CASSSQDAKLNYGYTF TGCGCCAGCAGCTCCCAGGACGCTAAGCTTAACTATGGCTACACCTTC
TRBJ2-1 16 TRBV5-1 NA NA CASSPEVGGSYNEQFF TGCGCCAGCAGCCCTGAGGTCGGGGGATCCTACAATGAGCAGTTCTTC
TRBJ1-6 14 TRBV5-1 few NA CASSLGGFDSPLHF TGCGCCAGCAGCTTGGGGGGATTCGATTCACCCCTCCACTTT
TRBJ2-1 15 TRBV12-3/TRBV12-4 NA TRBD2 CASSKLADLNNEQFF TGTGCCAGCAGCAAACTAGCGGATCTTAACAATGAGCAGTTCTTC
TRBJ2-1 14 TRBV7-8 NA TRBD2 CASSTSEPLNEQFF TGTGCCAGCTCCACTAGCGAGCCACTCAATGAGCAGTTCTTC
TRBJ1-4 16 TRBV2 NA NA CASSQETGGFPEKLFF TGTGCCAGCAGCCAAGAGACTGGCGGTTTTCCGGAAAAACTGTTTTTT
TRBJ1-3 13 TRBV7-9 NA NA CASSLMGGNTIYF TGTGCCAGCAGCTTAATGGGGGGAAACACCATATATTTT
TRBJ2-6 17 TRBV5-1 NA NA CASSARTRNSGANVLTF TGCGCCAGCAGCGCTCGAACCAGGAACTCTGGGGCCAACGTCCTGACTTTC
TRBJ2-1 17 TRBV4-2 few TRBD2 CASSQAQLAGVRSEQFF TGTGCCAGCAGCCAAGCCCAACTAGCGGGAGTACGGAGTGAGCAGTTCTTC
TRBJ2-7 13 TRBV7-6 NA NA CASSLDPLNEQYF TGTGCCAGCAGCTTAGATCCCCTCAACGAGCAGTACTTC
TRBJ2-7 15 TRBV6-1 few NA CASRLRPGSAYEQYF TGTGCCAGCAGGCTTCGGCCGGGGAGCGCCTACGAGCAGTACTTC
TRBJ1-1 15 TRBV10-3 few NA CAISVRSPSVTEAFF TGTGCCATCAGTGTACGGTCTCCTTCGGTCACTGAAGCTTTCTTT
TRBJ2-5 11 TRBV29-1 few NA CSVEGFETQYF TGCAGCGTTGAAGGGTTTGAGACCCAGTACTTC